The entry below describes one TCR beta chain. The antigen is undetermined. The CDR3 spans 17 residues. Unmatched junction bases numbered 15, after V lost 6 bases and J lost 7 bases. Germline CDR1 SNHLY, CDR2 FYNNEI. The record originates from a study of response to subunit inactivated influenza vaccine. Overall study results and limits: Authors suggested each seasonal flu vaccination may recruit only limited numbers of new T cells.

TCRdb reprocessed the RT-PCR reads via MiXCR and lists one record per CDR3 protein. The sample includes hundreds of thousands of distinct CDR3 sequences, 10% to 15% of them seen just once. The sequence came from a man in his fifties or sixties who received an inactivated influenza vaccine. The sequencing here drew on PBMCs from blood, taken 40 to 50 days after vaccination. The chain recombines TRBV2 with TRBJ1-2; TRBD1 matches 12 bases. The CDR3 spells CASSGGGTGGPASGYTF. CDR3 DNA sequence: TGTGCCAGCAGCGGGGGGGGGACAGGGGGCCCCGCATCTGGCTACACCTTC.